This TCR beta chain was obtained from a study of immune heterogeneity within non-small cell lung tumors. This clonotype qualifies as medium-sized (0.01 to 0.1%). For the TCR beta CDR3, multiplex PCR with 32 V and 13 J primers performed the amplification. TCRdb re-derived calls from the multiplex PCR reads in MiXCR, one entry per CDR3 protein. The data show some 3,000 distinct CDR3 sequences, under 15% seen once. Bulk tumor genomic DNA constituted the template, at 550 to 750 ng per sample. Several biopsies were collected from each primary tumor during surgery. They were spaced as far apart as possible within the tumor mass. Undergoing curative surgery were patients whose non-small cell lung cancer was untreated and newly diagnosed. The receptor was isolated from a female donor with non-small cell lung cancer. Sequences were obtained from lung tumor tissue.

CDR3 bases: TGTGCCAGCAGCTACCGACAGGCGAACACTGAAGCTTTCTTT. Its protein product is CASSYRQANTEAFF. The gene calls are TRBV7-8 and TRBJ1-1; tentative D call: TRBD1 (6 bases). Trimming shortened V by 4 bases and J by 1 base, and 10 bases separated the two germline ends. CDR1 and CDR2 (germline): SGHVS, FQNEAQ. CDR3 length equals 14 residues.